Following are 26 T cell receptor beta chains from one sample sequenced in a study of T-cell memory formation after mild COVID-19. TCRdb recomputed calls from the 5' RACE reads with MiXCR, one row per CDR3 protein. There are about 200,000 distinct CDR3 sequences in the sample; roughly 10% occur only once, and around 3.3% lies in the top ten. Sequencing used PBMCs or a T cell subset sorted from them (not recorded which). Receptors originate from a man between 18 and 35 years old who had mild COVID-19 (a few samples of this study predate the infection). Cell type and time point are not known.

This clonotype was recorded a few times. The chain is built from TRBV12-5 and TRBJ1-5; 8 nucleotides line up with TRBD1. CDR1 and CDR2 (germline): LGHNT, FRNRAP. The trim removed 5 bases at V and 5 bases at J, leaving 5 bases unmatched. CDR3 size: 14 residues. The CDR3 here is CASGPQGAYQPQHF. The CDR3 bases are TGTGCTAGTGGTCCGCAGGGGGCTTATCAGCCCCAGCATTTT. The entire variable domain, with the rest obtained from reference TRBV12-5 and TRBJ1-5, is as follows: DARVTQTPRHKVTEMGQEVTMRCQPILGHNTVFWYRQTMMQGLELLAYFRNRAPLDDSGMPKDRFSAEMPDATLATLKIQPSEPRDSAVYFCASGPQGAYQPQHFGDGTRLSIL.

In its sample, this clonotype was seen a few times. The chain has TRBV5-6 and TRBJ2-4, with D perhaps TRBD2 (5 bases). CDR1 and CDR2 (germline): SGHDT, YYEEEE. Trimming removed 4 bases at V and 7 bases at J, with 15 bases between. The CDR3 contains 14 residues. The CDR3 DNA reads TGTGCCAGCAGCGAACGGGGTACGAGGAACATTCAGTACTTC. Its translation is CASSERGTRNIQYF. The complete variable domain, with remaining parts taken from reference TRBV5-6 and TRBJ2-4, reads DAGVTQSPTHLIKTRGQQVTLRCSPKSGHDTVSWYQQALGQGPQFIFQYYEEEERQRGNFPDRFSGHQFPNYSSELNVNALLLGDSALYLCASSERGTRNIQYFGAGTRLSVL.

This clonotype occurred many times. The J gene is TRBJ1-1, the V gene TRBV6-2 or TRBV6-3; D unresolved. V gave up 0 bases and J gave up 5 bases, with 7 bases separating them. The V gene's germline CDR1 is MNHEY and CDR2 SVGEGT. The CDR3 spans 13 residues. The CDR3 DNA is TGTGCCAGCAGTTACTCGACCAGGACTGAAGCTTTCTTT. Protein sequence: CASSYSTRTEAFF.

The sample holds many counts of this clonotype. The V gene is TRBV20-1, the J gene TRBJ1-1, with a weak D call TRBD1 (5 bases). The CDR3 totals 12 residues. Trimming cost V 0 bases and J 4 bases, with 6 bases left between them. CDR1 is DFQATT, CDR2 SNEGSKA, per germline (reference sequence). CDR3 coding DNA: TGCAGTGCTAGAGACAGGGTCACTGAAGCTTTCTTT. Amino acid sequence: CSARDRVTEAFF.

This clonotype was picked up many times. DNA for the CDR3: TGTGCCAGCAGCCGCCGGGCCTCCCAGTACTTC. Its protein is CASSRRASQYF. V is TRBV5-8 and J is TRBJ2-5, with D uncertain. Germline V CDR1 and CDR2: SGHTS, YDEGEE. Trimming took 4 bases from V and 9 from J, leaving 10 bases between them. This CDR3 region has 11 residues.

This clonotype was counted a few times. The chain carries TRBV5-5 and TRBJ2-1; D ambiguous. This CDR3 has 13 residues. V was pared by 4 bases and J by 6 bases, with 11 bases between. Germline V gives CDR1 SGHKS, CDR2 YYEKEE (reference sequence). In DNA form, the CDR3 reads TGTGCCAGCAGCGCCGAGACGATCAATGAGCAGTTCTTC. Residues: CASSAETINEQFF.

The chain is built from TRBV2 and TRBJ2-7; 9 nucleotides line up with TRBD1. The CDR3 spans 13 residues. The V segment lost 5 bases and the J segment 7 bases; nucleotides outside the gene matches: 6. Germline V CDR1 and CDR2: SNHLY, FYNNEI. The DNA for the CDR3 is TGTGCCAGCAGTCCGGGACAGGGACTGGAGCAGTACGTC. As protein: CASSPGQGLEQYV.

V gene TRBV6-2 or TRBV6-3 combines with J gene TRBJ1-2; D remains ambiguous. The CDR3 runs 14 residues. V was trimmed by 2 bases and J by 13 bases, leaving 20 bases between them. Germline V gives CDR1 MNHEY, CDR2 SVGEGT. The CDR3 region has the DNA TGTGCCAGCAGTTACACGGGAGTCCTTCCACCAAGCACCTTC. Amino acids: CASSYTGVLPPSTF.

The DNA for the CDR3 is TGTGCCATCAGTGCCGAAAAGACTAGCGGAGGAGAGACCCAGTACTTC. It yields the protein CAISAEKTSGGETQYF. V and J are TRBV10-3 and TRBJ2-5; 9 nucleotides match TRBD2. This CDR3 region has 16 residues. The germline V gene encodes CDR1 ENHRY and CDR2 SYGVKD. V lost 4 bases and J lost 4; bases outside the gene matches: 10.

V usage is TRBV3-1 and J usage is TRBJ2-1; TRBD2 agrees at 10 bases. This CDR3 has 15 residues. Germline V gene data show CDR1 as LGHDT and CDR2 as YNNKEL (reference sequence). Trimming at V came to 0 bases and at J to 11 bases, leaving 7 bases not matched to a gene. The CDR3 spells CASSQDLWTSGQQFF. In DNA form, the CDR3 reads TGTGCCAGCAGCCAAGATCTGTGGACTAGCGGACAGCAGTTCTTC.

This clonotype was recorded a few times. The chain joins TRBV20-1 to TRBJ2-7; 8 nucleotides align to TRBD2. With 2 bases clipped from V and 0 bases from J, the junction kept 9 bases outside the gene matches. The CDR3 totals 16 residues. CDR1 and CDR2 (germline): DFQATT, SNEGSKA (reference sequence). The CDR3: CSARFLAGRSSYEQYF. CDR3 DNA sequence: TGCAGTGCTAGATTCTTAGCGGGGAGGAGCTCCTACGAGCAGTACTTC.

This clonotype was picked up many times. V is TRBV4-3 and J is TRBJ1-5, with 9 bases matching TRBD1. CDR1 LGHNA and CDR2 YSLEER come from the germline V gene. This CDR3 has 16 residues. Trimming took 4 bases from V and 7 from J; bases not matched to a gene: 11. CDR3 coding DNA: TGCGCCAGCAGCCCCGGGACAGGGATATCGGGGCAGCCCCAGCATTTT. Its protein is CASSPGTGISGQPQHF.

Notes on this clonotype: A much larger clone lies a single base off, so this may be a read error. This chain connects TRBV11-1 to TRBJ2-7, with D maybe TRBD1 (5 bases). The ends were cut back, 5 bases at V and 9 bases at J, with 20 bases in the middle. The CDR3 runs to 14 residues. Germline V lookup: CDR1 SGHAT, CDR2 FQDESV (reference sequence). The DNA for the CDR3 is TGTGCCAGCAGCGAGAATTCAGGGTCCCCCGCGCAGTACTTC. As protein: CASSENSGSPAQYF.

This clonotype appeared once. V usage is TRBV4-1 and J usage is TRBJ1-3, with a weak D call TRBD1 (6 bases). V dropped 0 bases and J dropped 4 bases, with 10 bases sitting between them. This CDR3 contains 15 residues. Germline CDR1 MGHRA, CDR2 YSYEKL. CDR3 in amino acids: CASSQDRGTGNTIYF. The CDR3 DNA reads as TGCGCCAGCAGCCAAGATAGGGGGACCGGAAACACCATATATTTT.

This clonotype was observed a few times. The gene calls are TRBV7-2 and TRBJ2-5, with 10 bases lining up with TRBD2. Germline CDR1 SGHTA, CDR2 FQGNSA. CDR3 length: 17 residues. The J segment lost 1 base and the V segment lost 7 bases, leaving 12 bases of the junction unmatched. The CDR3 protein is CASNSGLAGVTQETQYF. The CDR3 DNA is TGTGCCAGCAATTCGGGGCTAGCGGGGGTAACCCAAGAGACCCAGTACTTC.

This clonotype was seen a few times. V and J are TRBV6-5 and TRBJ1-1, with D perhaps matching TRBD1 (5 bases). Germline values: CDR1 MNHEY, CDR2 SVGAGI. The germline V and J ends were trimmed by 6 bases and 0 bases, with 17 bases remaining between them. The CDR3 contains 16 residues. CDR3 residues: CASRSRRRQLNTEAFF. DNA for the CDR3: TGTGCCAGCAGATCCCGAAGACGACAGTTGAACACTGAAGCTTTCTTT.

This clonotype was observed at least ten times. The J gene is TRBJ2-3, the V gene TRBV6-5; D may be TRBD2 (7 bases). Germline V lookup: CDR1 MNHEY, CDR2 SVGAGI. This CDR3 has 15 residues. Trimming stripped 6 bases from V and 1 base from J, with 14 bases between. The CDR3 DNA reads as TGTGCCAGCAGACGGGGGGCCCCCCGCACAGATACGCAGTATTTT. Protein: CASRRGAPRTDTQYF.

This clonotype has at least ten counts. J is TRBJ1-6 and V is TRBV6-5; D gene unclear. Germline CDR1 MNHEY, CDR2 SVGAGI. V lost 0 bases and J 13 bases, leaving 16 bases between the germline ends. This CDR3 has 15 residues. DNA of the CDR3: TGTGCCAGCAGTTACTCGTCTGGGCACAAAGGGCCCCTCCACTTT. Residues: CASSYSSGHKGPLHF.

This rearrangement joins TRBV20-1 to TRBJ2-7, with TRBD2 as a possible D gene (5 bases). CDR3 length: 14 residues. Trimming removed 5 bases at V and 2 bases at J, with 16 bases between. From germline, CDR1 is DFQATT and CDR2 SNEGSKA (reference sequence). The CDR3 DNA reads as TGCAGTGCTTCGAGGGCCGGACTTGCCTACGAGCAGTACTTC. It translates to CSASRAGLAYEQYF.

The chain uses TRBV12-3 or TRBV12-4 and TRBJ2-3, with D possibly being TRBD2 (5 bases). This CDR3 region has 12 residues. The V gene lost 3 bases and the J gene lost 6 bases, with 7 bases spanning the gap. The CDR3 region has the DNA TGTGCCAGCAGTTTTATAGCGGATACGCAGTATTTT. Translating it yields CASSFIADTQYF.

In the case of this clonotype: A read error may account for a junction end that differs from germline. The DNA of the CDR3 is TGTGCCACTTCCCCCTGGGGTAGCGGGGATCAAGAGACCAAGTACTTC. Translating it yields CATSPWGSGDQETKYF. The V and J genes are TRBV24-1 and TRBJ2-5; 8 bases agree with TRBD2. Germline V gene sequence: CDR1 KGHDR, CDR2 SFDVKD. The CDR3 is 16 residues long.

A note on this clonotype: Germline and junction disagree at one end, which may indicate a read error. This chain joins TRBV7-2 and TRBJ2-5; 14 bases agree with TRBD2. Germline lookup yields CDR1 SGHTA and CDR2 FQGNSA. There are 12 residues in the CDR3. CDR3 in amino acids: CASSRLAGGPGF. DNA for the CDR3: TGTGCCAGCAGCCGACTAGCGGGGGGGCCTGGGTTC. The full variable domain, with the rest looked up from reference TRBV7-2 and TRBJ2-5, is GAGVSQSPSNKVTEKGKDVELRCDPISGHTALYWYRQSLGQGLEFLIYFQGNSAPDKSGLPSDRFSAERTGGSVSTLTIQRTQQEDSAVYLCASSRLAGGPGFGPGTRLLVL.

In its sample, this clonotype was seen a few times. The V gene is TRBV12-3 or TRBV12-4, the J gene TRBJ2-7, with 7 positions matching TRBD2. Germline trimming cut 3 bases from V and 0 bases from J; bases unmatched to any gene: 5. CDR3 length: 15 residues. CDR3 DNA sequence: TGTGCCAGCAGTTTCTCCGCGGGGGTCTCCTACGAGCAGTACGTC. It encodes CASSFSAGVSYEQYV.

The rearrangement links TRBV4-2 to TRBJ2-5; 16 nucleotides line up with TRBD2. V dropped 3 bases and J dropped 3; count of bases not matched to a gene: 10. Looked up from germline, CDR1 is LGHNA and CDR2 is YNFKEQ. The CDR3 consists of 19 residues. In nucleotides, the CDR3 is TGTGCCAGCAGCCATGGGAGGGGGACTAGCGGGGGGGCCGAAGAGACCCAGTACTTC. This encodes CASSHGRGTSGGAEETQYF.

The table lists this clonotype with a few counts. The rearrangement links TRBV28 to TRBJ1-2, with D perhaps TRBD1 (5 bases). The germline gives CDR1 MDHEN, CDR2 SYDVKM. Trimming left V 7 bases short and J 7 bases short, with 16 bases between. This CDR3 has 13 residues. The CDR3: CASNYPPGGGYTF. The CDR3 DNA follows: TGTGCCAGCAACTACCCCCCCGGGGGTGGCTACACCTTC.

The chain combines TRBV7-6 with TRBJ2-1, with 7 bases lining up with TRBD2. The germline gives CDR1 SGHVS, CDR2 FNYEAQ. Trimming removed 3 bases from V and 2 bases from J; junction bases left unmatched: 7. This CDR3 has 16 residues. CDR3 protein: CASSFYGGSTYNEQFF. As DNA, the CDR3 is TGTGCCAGCAGCTTTTACGGGGGGTCAACCTACAATGAGCAGTTCTTC.